The entry below describes one TCR beta chain. The clone's antigen remains unknown. No clone much larger than this one lies a single base away; base qualities are absent. Genomic DNA was extracted with the Qiagen DNeasy kit from unsorted PBMCs and from negatively selected CD4+ and CD8+ fractions. TCR beta CDR3 regions were amplified by immunoSEQ multiplex PCR using primers annealing to V and J segments. A synthetic immune receptor repertoire was used to minimize amplification bias, and any residual bias was removed computationally once sequencing was done. From the authors' description of their analysis: Custom Python scripts were used to quantify repertoire diversity as the Shannon entropy index. Unsorted, CD4+ and CD8+ repertoires were examined separately, except in combined analyses, for which CD4+ and CD8+ sequences were merged in silico. Clonal expansion was defined as at least a 2-fold frequency increase after treatment relative to C1D1, with a pseudocount of 0.5 for undetected baseline clones. Clones with 0 or 1 copy at C1D1 were classified as singleton clones, and clones with 2 or more copies were classified as non-singleton clones. Clones expanded in unsorted samples were annotated as CD4+, CD8+ or unknown by matching protein sequences in sorted samples from the same patient. Wilcoxon tests on paired samples were used to test diversity changes from C1D1 to C4D1. TCRdb mirrors the immuneACCESS table, restricted to in-frame sequences. Some clones are absent from its copies; in checked studies, under half trace to an unresolved V gene, and the reason for the others is unknown. The DNA gave D and trimming, while V, J and clone size come from that table. The table for this sample lists some 150,000 clones; about 81% of them were counted only once. The top ten constitute roughly 9.8% of the sample.

The sample originates from a study of PD-1 blockade in classical Hodgkin lymphoma (dated by TCRdb to 2018 to 2021). For the study in its entirety: Nivolumab dosing was 3 mg/kg intravenously every 2 weeks, continuing until either disease progression or unacceptable toxicity. A peripheral blood immune signature of response to PD-1 blockade in classical Hodgkin lymphoma was defined using TCR beta sequencing and CyTOF. The paper's findings and limits, for the study overall: Diversity was lower in patients who began nivolumab less than 1 year after ASCT, so these patients were left out of later analyses to avoid confounding by immune reconstitution. The study was limited to a single clinical trial cohort, and causes of repertoire differences, possibly disease activity or prior therapy, remained undefined. Trial patients achieving complete response had baseline diversity similar to newly diagnosed patients, whereas partial responders and progressors had significantly lower diversity. By C4D1, a significant rise was seen in CD4+ TCR diversity but not in CD8+ TCR diversity (p=0.0027 vs p=0.16), and the rise was most apparent among complete responders (p=0.02). Newly diagnosed patients were reported to have lower baseline TCR diversity than healthy donors, and relapsed/refractory patients were reported to have lower baseline TCR diversity still.

The germline V gene yields ENHRY for CDR1 and SYGVKD for CDR2. V sheds 11 bases and J sheds 5 bases, leaving 16 bases between their ends. The CDR3 contains 12 residues, cysteine and phenylalanine counted. Of all the DNA, just the CDR3 is kept, 36 bases in frame from base 1. The sample's time point label is to be understood as: cycle 2 day 1 (C2D1) of nivolumab. Every trial patient had relapsed after autologous stem cell transplantation, and cohorts A, B and C differed in prior brentuximab vedotin exposure. The trial cohort comprised approximately 55 patients with relapsed/refractory classical Hodgkin lymphoma whose best overall responses were complete response, partial response or progressive disease. Single-agent nivolumab was administered to trial patients in the multi-cohort phase II CheckMate 205 trial. Best overall response was determined by an independent review committee according to the 2007 International Working Group response criteria. Trial PBMCs were collected immediately before nivolumab initiation (C1D1) and during therapy at cycle 2 day 1 and cycle 4 day 1. Peripheral blood was collected in 8 mL Vacutainer Cell Preparation Tubes, from which PBMCs were isolated by centrifugation and then cryopreserved.

This material consisted of peripheral blood mononuclear cells (PBMCs), taken before the second cycle of nivolumab. The sequence was collected from a human donor with classical Hodgkin lymphoma. The sequence links TRBV10-3 to TRBJ2-7, with the D segment possibly TRBD1 or TRBD2, each aligning over 5 bases. The encoded CDR3 is CAAYGGRDEQYF. The DNA reads TGTGCCGCCTATGGGGGTCGGGACGAGCAGTACTTC.